This T cell receptor (beta chain) appears in the sequencing data of a study of identical twins. TCRdb called the 5' RACE reads again in MiXCR, with one record for every CDR3 protein. The sample lists 350,000 or so distinct CDR3 sequences; approximately 9.1% were seen once. Trimming left V 0 bases short and J 10 bases short, with 14 bases between. Germline V gives CDR1 SGHRS, CDR2 YFSETQ. The CDR3 length is 14 residues. V gene TRBV5-1 combines with J gene TRBJ2-1; maybe TRBD2 (6 bases). This TCR was recovered from a woman between 45 and 65 years old in good health. Input material: naive T cells sorted from blood. Written as DNA, the CDR3 is TGCGCCAGCAGCTTGGCCGGGGACTTGAACGAGCAGTTCTTC. Translated, it gives CASSLAGDLNEQFF. The variable domain in full, completed from reference TRBV5-1 and TRBJ2-1, reads KAGVTQTPRYLIKTRGQQVTLSCSPISGHRSVSWYQQTPGQGLQFLFEYFSETQRNKGNFPGRFSGRQFSNSRSEMNVSTLELGDSALYLCASSLAGDLNEQFFGPGTRLTVL.